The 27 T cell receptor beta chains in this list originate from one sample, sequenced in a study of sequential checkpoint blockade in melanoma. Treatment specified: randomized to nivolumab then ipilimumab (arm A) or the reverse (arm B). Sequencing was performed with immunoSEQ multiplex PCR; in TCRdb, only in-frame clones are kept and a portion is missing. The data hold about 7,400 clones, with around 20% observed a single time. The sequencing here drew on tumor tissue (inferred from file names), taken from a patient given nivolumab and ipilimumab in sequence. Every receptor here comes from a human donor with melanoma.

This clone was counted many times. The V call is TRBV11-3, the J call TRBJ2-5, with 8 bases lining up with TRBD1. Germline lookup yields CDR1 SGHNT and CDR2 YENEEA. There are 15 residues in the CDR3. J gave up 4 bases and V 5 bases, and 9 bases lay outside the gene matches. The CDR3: CASSIRQGLGETQYF. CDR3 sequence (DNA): TGTGCCAGCAGCATCCGACAGGGGCTAGGAGAGACCCAGTACTTC.

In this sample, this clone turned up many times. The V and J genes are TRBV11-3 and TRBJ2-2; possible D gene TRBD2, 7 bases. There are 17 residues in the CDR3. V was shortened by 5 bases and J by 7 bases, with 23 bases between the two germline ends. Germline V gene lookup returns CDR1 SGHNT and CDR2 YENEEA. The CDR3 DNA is TGTGCCAGCAGCCCCGGGGGCGGGGGAGATCGAAACGGGGAGCTGTTTTTT. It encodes CASSPGGGGDRNGELFF.

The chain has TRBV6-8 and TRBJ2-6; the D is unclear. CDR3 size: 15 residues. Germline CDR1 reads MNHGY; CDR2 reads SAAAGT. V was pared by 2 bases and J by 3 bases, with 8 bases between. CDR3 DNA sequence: TGTGCCAGCAGTTACCGCAGGATTGGGGCCAACGTCCTGACTTTC. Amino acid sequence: CASSYRRIGANVLTF.

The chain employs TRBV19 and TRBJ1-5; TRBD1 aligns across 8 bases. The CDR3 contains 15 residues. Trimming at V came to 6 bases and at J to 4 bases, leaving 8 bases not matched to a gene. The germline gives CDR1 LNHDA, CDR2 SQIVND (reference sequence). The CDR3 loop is CASSSLGQGNQPQHF. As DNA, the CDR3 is TGTGCCAGTAGCAGCCTCGGACAGGGAAATCAGCCCCAGCATTTT. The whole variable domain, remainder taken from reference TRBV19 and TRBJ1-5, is DGGITQSPKYLFRKEGQNVTLSCEQNLNHDAMYWYRQDPGQGLRLIYYSQIVNDFQKGDIAEGYSVSREKKESFPLTVTSAQKNPTAFYLCASSSLGQGNQPQHFGDGTRLSIL.

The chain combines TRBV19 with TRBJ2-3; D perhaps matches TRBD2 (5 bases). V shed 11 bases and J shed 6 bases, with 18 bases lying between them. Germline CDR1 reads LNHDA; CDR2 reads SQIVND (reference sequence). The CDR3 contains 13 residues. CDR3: CALEAGSGDTQYF. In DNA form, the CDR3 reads TGTGCCTTGGAGGCTGGGTCTGGGGATACGCAGTATTTT.

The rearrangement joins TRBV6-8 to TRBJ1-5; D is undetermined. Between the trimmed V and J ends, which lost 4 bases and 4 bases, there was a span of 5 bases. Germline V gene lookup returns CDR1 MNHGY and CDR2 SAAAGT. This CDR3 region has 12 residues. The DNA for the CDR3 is TGTGCCAGCAGTTTCCTAAATCAGCCCCAGCATTTT. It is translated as CASSFLNQPQHF.

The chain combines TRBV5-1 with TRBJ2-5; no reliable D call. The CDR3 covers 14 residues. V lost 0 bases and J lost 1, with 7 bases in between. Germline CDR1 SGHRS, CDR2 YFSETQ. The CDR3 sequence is CASSLALAQETQYF. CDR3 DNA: TGCGCCAGCAGCTTGGCCTTAGCCCAAGAGACCCAGTACTTC. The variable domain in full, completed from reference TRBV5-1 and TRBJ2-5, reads KAGVTQTPRYLIKTRGQQVTLSCSPISGHRSVSWYQQTPGQGLQFLFEYFSETQRNKGNFPGRFSGRQFSNSRSEMNVSTLELGDSALYLCASSLALAQETQYFGPGTRLLVL.

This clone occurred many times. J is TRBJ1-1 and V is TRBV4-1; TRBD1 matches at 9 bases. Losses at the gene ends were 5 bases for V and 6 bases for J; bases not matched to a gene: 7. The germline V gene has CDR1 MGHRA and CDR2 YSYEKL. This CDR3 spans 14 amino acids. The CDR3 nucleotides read TGCGCCAGCAGCGAACAGGGGGCTCGTGCTGAAGCTTTCTTT. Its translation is CASSEQGARAEAFF.

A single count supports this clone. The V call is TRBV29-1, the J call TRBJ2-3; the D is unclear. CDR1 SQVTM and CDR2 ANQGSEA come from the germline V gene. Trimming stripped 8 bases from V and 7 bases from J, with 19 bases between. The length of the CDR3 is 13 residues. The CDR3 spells CSSLSLDGYTQYF. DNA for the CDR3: TGCAGCTCGCTTTCCTTAGACGGGTATACGCAGTATTTT.

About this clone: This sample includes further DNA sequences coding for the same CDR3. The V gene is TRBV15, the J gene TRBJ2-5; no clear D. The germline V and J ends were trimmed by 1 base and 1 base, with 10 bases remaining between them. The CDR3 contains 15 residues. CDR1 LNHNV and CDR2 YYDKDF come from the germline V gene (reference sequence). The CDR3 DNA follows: TGTGCCACCAGCAGAGCGAGGACCCGCCAAGAGACCCAGTACTTC. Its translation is CATSRARTRQETQYF. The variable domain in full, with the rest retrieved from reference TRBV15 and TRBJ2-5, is DAMVIQNPRYQVTQFGKPVTLSCSQTLNHNVMYWYQQKSSQAPKLLFHYYDKDFNNEADTPDNFQSRRPNTSFCFLDIRSPGLGDTAMYLCATSRARTRQETQYFGPGTRLLVL.

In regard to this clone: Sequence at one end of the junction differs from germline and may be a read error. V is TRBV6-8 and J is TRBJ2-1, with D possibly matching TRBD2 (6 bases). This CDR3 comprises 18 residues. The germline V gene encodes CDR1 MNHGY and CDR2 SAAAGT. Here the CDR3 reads CASSDSWVAETLVYEQFF. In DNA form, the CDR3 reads TGTGCCAGCAGTGACTCTTGGGTAGCGGAGACCTTAGTCTATGAGCAGTTCTTC.

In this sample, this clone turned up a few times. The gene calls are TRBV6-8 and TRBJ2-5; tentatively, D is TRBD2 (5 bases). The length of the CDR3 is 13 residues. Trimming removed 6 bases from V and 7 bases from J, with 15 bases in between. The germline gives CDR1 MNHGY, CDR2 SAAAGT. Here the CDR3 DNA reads TGTGCCAGCAGGATACGAGCGGATGGGACCCAGTACTTC. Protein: CASRIRADGTQYF.

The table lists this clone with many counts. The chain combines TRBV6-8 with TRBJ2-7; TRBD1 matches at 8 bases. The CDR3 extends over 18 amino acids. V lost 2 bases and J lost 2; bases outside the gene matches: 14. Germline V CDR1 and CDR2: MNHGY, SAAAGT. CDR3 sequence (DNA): TGTGCCAGCAGTTACCCTCCAGGGGGCGCCTCCTCTCCCTACGAGCAGTACTTC. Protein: CASSYPPGGASSPYEQYF.

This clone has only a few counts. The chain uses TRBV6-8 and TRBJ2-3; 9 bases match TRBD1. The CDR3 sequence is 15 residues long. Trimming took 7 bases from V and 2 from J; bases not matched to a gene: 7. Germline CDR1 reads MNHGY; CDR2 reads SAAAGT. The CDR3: CASKDWDRDTDTQYF. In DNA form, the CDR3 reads TGTGCCAGCAAGGACTGGGACAGGGACACAGATACGCAGTATTTT.

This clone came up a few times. CDR3 nucleotide sequence: TGTGCCAGCAGTGAATTGATACCGTTGGGCGGGGAGCTGTTTTTT. It encodes CASSELIPLGGELFF. This chain uses TRBV2 with TRBJ2-2; unclear D gene. Trimming removed 2 bases at V and 7 bases at J, with 14 bases between. Per germline, CDR1 SNHLY and CDR2 FYNNEI. The length of the CDR3 is 15 residues.

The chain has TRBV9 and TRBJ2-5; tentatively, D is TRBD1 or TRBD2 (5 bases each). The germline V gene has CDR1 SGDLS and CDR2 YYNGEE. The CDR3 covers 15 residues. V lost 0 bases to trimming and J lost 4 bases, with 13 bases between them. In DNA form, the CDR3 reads TGTGCCAGCAGCGTAGCGGGACGGATCGGAGAGACCCAGTACTTC. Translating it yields CASSVAGRIGETQYF.

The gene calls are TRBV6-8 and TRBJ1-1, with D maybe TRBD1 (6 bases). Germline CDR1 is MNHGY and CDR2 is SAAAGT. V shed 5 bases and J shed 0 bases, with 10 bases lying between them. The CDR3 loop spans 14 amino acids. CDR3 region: CASSDSGVNTEAFF. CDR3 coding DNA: TGTGCCAGCAGTGATTCAGGGGTGAACACTGAAGCTTTCTTT.

The CDR3 region is CASKMWTTANEQFF. DNA of the CDR3: TGCGCCAGCAAAATGTGGACTACGGCGAATGAGCAGTTCTTC. The chain recombines TRBV5-1 with TRBJ2-1; TRBD2 might be the D (6 bases). CDR3 length: 14 residues. The V end lost 6 bases, the J end lost 7 bases, and 17 bases lay between the germline ends. Per germline, CDR1 SGHRS and CDR2 YFSETQ.

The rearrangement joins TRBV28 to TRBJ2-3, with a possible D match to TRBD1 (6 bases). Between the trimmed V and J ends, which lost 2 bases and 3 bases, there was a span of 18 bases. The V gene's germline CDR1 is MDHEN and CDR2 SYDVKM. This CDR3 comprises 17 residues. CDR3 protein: CASSLTFNREGTDTQYF. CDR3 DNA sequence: TGTGCCAGCAGTTTAACGTTCAACAGGGAAGGAACAGATACGCAGTATTTT.

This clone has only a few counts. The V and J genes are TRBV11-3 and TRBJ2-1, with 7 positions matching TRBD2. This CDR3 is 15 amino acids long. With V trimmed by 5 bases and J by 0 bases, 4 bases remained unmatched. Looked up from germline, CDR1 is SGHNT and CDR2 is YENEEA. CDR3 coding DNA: TGTGCCAGCAGCCCTCGCGGGAGCTCCTACAATGAGCAGTTCTTC. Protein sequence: CASSPRGSSYNEQFF.

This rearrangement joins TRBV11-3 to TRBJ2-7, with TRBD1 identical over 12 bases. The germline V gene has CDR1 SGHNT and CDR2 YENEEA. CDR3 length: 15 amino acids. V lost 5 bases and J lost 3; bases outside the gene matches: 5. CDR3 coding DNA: TGTGCCAGCAGCCCGGGGACAGGGGGCTTCTACGAGCAGTACTTC. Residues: CASSPGTGGFYEQYF.

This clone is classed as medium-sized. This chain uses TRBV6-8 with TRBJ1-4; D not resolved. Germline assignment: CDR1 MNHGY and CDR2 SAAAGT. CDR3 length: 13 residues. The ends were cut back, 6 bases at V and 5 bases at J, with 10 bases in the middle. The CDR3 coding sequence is TGTGCCAGCAGATACGGTATAAATGAAAAACTGTTTTTT. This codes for CASRYGINEKLFF.

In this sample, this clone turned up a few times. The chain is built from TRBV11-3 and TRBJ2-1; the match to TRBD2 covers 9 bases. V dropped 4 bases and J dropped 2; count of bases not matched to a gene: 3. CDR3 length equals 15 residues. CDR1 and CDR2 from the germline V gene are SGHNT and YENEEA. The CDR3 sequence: CASSSGTSPYNEQFF. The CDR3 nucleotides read TGTGCCAGCAGCTCGGGGACTAGCCCCTACAATGAGCAGTTCTTC.

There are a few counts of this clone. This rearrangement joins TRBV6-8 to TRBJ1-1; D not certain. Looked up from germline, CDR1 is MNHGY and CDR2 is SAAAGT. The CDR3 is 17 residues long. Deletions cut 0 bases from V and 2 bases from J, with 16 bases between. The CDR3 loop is CASSYSRYTPANTEAFF. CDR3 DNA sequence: TGTGCCAGCAGTTACTCACGATATACGCCAGCTAACACTGAAGCTTTCTTT.

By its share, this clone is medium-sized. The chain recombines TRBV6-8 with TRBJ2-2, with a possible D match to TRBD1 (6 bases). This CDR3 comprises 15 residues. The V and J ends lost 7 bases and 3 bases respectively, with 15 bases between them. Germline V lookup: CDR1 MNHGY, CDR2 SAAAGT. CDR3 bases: TGTGCCAGCAAGTTGGGACACCTGGACACCGGGGAGCTGTTTTTT. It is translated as CASKLGHLDTGELFF.

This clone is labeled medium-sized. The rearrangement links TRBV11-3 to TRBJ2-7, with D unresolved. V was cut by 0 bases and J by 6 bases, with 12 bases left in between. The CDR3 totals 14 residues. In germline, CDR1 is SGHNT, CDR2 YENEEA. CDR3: CASSLDPGRGEQYF. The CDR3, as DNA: TGTGCCAGCAGCTTAGACCCTGGGCGAGGCGAGCAGTACTTC.

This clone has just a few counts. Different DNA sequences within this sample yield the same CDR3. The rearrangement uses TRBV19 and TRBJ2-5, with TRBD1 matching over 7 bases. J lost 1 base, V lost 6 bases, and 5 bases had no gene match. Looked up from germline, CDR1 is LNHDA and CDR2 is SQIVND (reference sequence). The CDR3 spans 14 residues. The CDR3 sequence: CASSGTGVQETQYF. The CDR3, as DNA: TGTGCCAGTAGCGGAACAGGGGTCCAAGAGACCCAGTACTTC.